This T cell receptor beta chain came from a study of T-cell reconstitution after alpha-beta-depleted transplantation in children (dated by TCRdb to 2016 to 2017). Context from the whole study: T-cell immune reconstitution after TCRalphabeta/CD19-depleted allogeneic hematopoietic cell transplantation in children was quantitatively tracked in the study by means of TCR repertoire profiling. Overall study results and their limits: About two months after transplant, the apparently early recovery of alphabetaT-cell counts reportedly depended on just several hundred clones that had expanded rapidly and came from non-depleted graft cells. In some patients, the high TCRbeta diversity seen at day 60 was put down to recipient T cells and intrathymic progenitors that had survived conditioning. Over the following months the frequencies of hyperexpanded clones went down, and after one year T-cell counts and TCRbeta diversity were mostly credited to newly produced T cells.

What this sample's treatment or condition label stands for: allogeneic hematopoietic cell transplantation with graft depleted of TCRalphabeta T cells and CD19 B cells. TCRalphabeta/CD19-depleted allogeneic hematopoietic cell grafts were given to the transplant recipients, all of whom were children. The method was PCR. Instrument on record: Illumina HiSeq 2500. Molecular barcoding was employed in the preparation of TCR libraries, with unique molecular identifiers being used to normalize TCRbeta repertoire quantification. TCRdb handled the public reads itself, with Q25 trimming in fastp and clone calling in MiXCR, and kept productive beta chains. A single entry per CDR3 protein holds the most common genes and DNA from its merged rows. This sample holds about 250,000 distinct CDR3 sequences; roughly 25% were observed only once. The ten largest clones take up 4.5% to 5.5% of the sample. V sheds 3 bases and J sheds 4 bases, leaving 6 bases between their ends. The CDR3 spans 13 residues, from the cysteine through the phenylalanine. Just the 39-base CDR3 DNA is kept, in frame starting at base 1.

Many counts were recorded for this clonotype. The clone's antigen remains unknown. Base qualities are not recorded, but no much larger clone differs from it by a single base. The input for sequencing was PBMCs, mostly from graft donor cells, taken 360 days after TCRalphabeta/CD19-depleted stem cell transplant. This TCR derives from a female patient aged 2 to 10 who had a stem cell transplant for congenital amegakaryocytic thrombocytopenia, so the T cells may come from the graft donor. In this chain, TRBV12-3 or TRBV12-4 is recombined with TRBJ2-2; no D gene is confidently identified. The nucleotide sequence is given as TGTGCCAGCAGTTTTTCGGTCACCGGGGAGCTGTTTTTT. It specifies CASSFSVTGELFF.